A selection of T cell receptor beta chains follows, all from one sample in a study of regulatory T cells in long-lasting Graves disease. MiXCR, applied by TCRdb to the multiplex PCR reads, yields one record per CDR3 protein. The sample gives more than 450,000 distinct CDR3 sequences, about 12% of which show up once; over 7% is in the top ten. These same records also appear under a second study, on T cells in Graves' hyperthyroidism and ophthalmopathy.

Sequencing used peripheral blood mononuclear cells (PBMCs), obtained at new diagnosis, from a patient treated with antithyroid drugs. All receptors derive from a woman aged 25 to 39 with Graves disease. CDR3s include the opening cysteine and the closing phenylalanine or tryptophan. The order of the fields is CDR3 protein, CDR3 DNA, J gene, D gene, V gene, clone size. D genes are given only for firm matches. Clone size is not always given. Where it is, it says once, few, many or a class for expanded clones.

cdr3_aa: CASSFSVGLASYNEQFF
cdr3_nt: TGTGCCAGCAGTTTTAGTGTGGGCCTAGCCTCCTACAATGAGCAGTTCTTC
j_call: TRBJ2-1
d_call: NA
v_call: TRBV28
clone_size: many

cdr3_aa: CSAYRTATNEKLFF
cdr3_nt: TGCAGTGCATATAGGACAGCAACTAATGAAAAACTGTTTTTT
j_call: TRBJ1-4
d_call: NA
v_call: TRBV20-1
clone_size: few

cdr3_aa: CSVVSGTDTQYF
cdr3_nt: TGCAGCGTTGTCTCGGGGACAGATACGCAGTATTTT
j_call: TRBJ2-3
d_call: NA
v_call: TRBV29-1
clone_size: many

cdr3_aa: CASSPRTSGRPGADTQYF
cdr3_nt: TGTGCCAGCAGCCCCCGGACTAGCGGGAGGCCCGGGGCAGATACGCAGTATTTT
j_call: TRBJ2-3
d_call: TRBD2
v_call: TRBV12-3/TRBV12-4
clone_size: many

cdr3_aa: CASSLGIGEKLFF
cdr3_nt: TGTGCCAGCAGCTTAGGCATCGGTGAAAAACTGTTTTTT
j_call: TRBJ1-4
d_call: NA
v_call: TRBV7-7
clone_size: many

cdr3_aa: CASSGTGNGYEQYF
cdr3_nt: TGTGCCAGCAGCGGGACAGGAAATGGCTACGAGCAGTACTTC
j_call: TRBJ2-7
d_call: TRBD1
v_call: TRBV7-9
clone_size: many

cdr3_aa: CASTIGQAGSKNIQYF
cdr3_nt: TGTGCCAGCACCATAGGACAGGCCGGTTCCAAAAACATTCAGTACTTC
j_call: TRBJ2-4
d_call: TRBD1
v_call: TRBV2
clone_size: many

cdr3_aa: CASSAYSNQPQHF
cdr3_nt: TGTGCCAGCAGTGCTTATAGCAATCAGCCCCAGCATTTT
j_call: TRBJ1-5
d_call: NA
v_call: TRBV19
clone_size: many

cdr3_aa: CASSGGTEGRAGANVLTF
cdr3_nt: TGTGCCAGCAGCGGAGGGACTGAAGGAAGGGCTGGGGCCAACGTCCTGACTTTC
j_call: TRBJ2-6
d_call: NA
v_call: TRBV9
clone_size: NA

cdr3_aa: CSAEDGVSYEQYF
cdr3_nt: TGCAGTGCTGAAGACGGCGTCTCCTACGAGCAGTACTTC
j_call: TRBJ2-7
d_call: NA
v_call: TRBV20-1
clone_size: NA

cdr3_aa: CSAIGTSGRSTHAGTQYF
cdr3_nt: TGCAGTGCTATCGGGACTAGCGGGAGATCCACACACGCGGGTACGCAGTATTTT
j_call: TRBJ2-3
d_call: TRBD2
v_call: TRBV20-1
clone_size: many

cdr3_aa: CASTQLSGNEQFF
cdr3_nt: TGTGCCAGCACCCAGTTATCGGGGAATGAGCAGTTCTTC
j_call: TRBJ2-1
d_call: NA
v_call: TRBV7-9
clone_size: many

cdr3_aa: CASSFGGANDEQFF
cdr3_nt: TGTGCCAGCAGTTTTGGCGGGGCCAACGATGAGCAGTTCTTC
j_call: TRBJ2-1
d_call: NA
v_call: TRBV27
clone_size: NA

cdr3_aa: CASSYLGYGNTIYF
cdr3_nt: TGTGCCAGCAGTTACTTGGGATACGGAAACACCATATATTTT
j_call: TRBJ1-3
d_call: NA
v_call: TRBV6-2/TRBV6-3
clone_size: many

cdr3_aa: CASSFLHRGNQPQHF
cdr3_nt: TGTGCCAGCAGTTTTCTCCACAGGGGTAATCAGCCCCAGCATTTT
j_call: TRBJ1-5
d_call: TRBD1
v_call: TRBV28
clone_size: many

cdr3_aa: CASRSRKSERLGTGELFF
cdr3_nt: TGCGCCAGCAGATCGCGGAAAAGCGAGCGTCTGGGGACCGGGGAGCTGTTTTTT
j_call: TRBJ2-2
d_call: NA
v_call: TRBV5-1
clone_size: NA

cdr3_aa: CASSSGFSYGHTF
cdr3_nt: TGTGCCAGCAGTTCCGGGTTCTCCTATGGCCACACCTTC
j_call: TRBJ1-2
d_call: NA
v_call: TRBV6-2/TRBV6-3
clone_size: NA